This T cell receptor beta chain was identified in a study of T cell changes during pregnancy in multiple sclerosis. Germline V gene lookup returns CDR1 LNHDA and CDR2 SQIVND (reference sequence). Between the trimmed V and J ends, which lost 6 bases and 7 bases, there was a span of 15 bases. CDR3 length equals 13 residues. Data came from immunoSEQ multiplex PCR; TCRdb stores just in-frame clones and leaves some out. The data hold 35,000 to 45,000 clones, with under 90% observed a single time. The clonotype was recovered from a female donor in good health, enrolled as a control in a pregnancy study. The chain combines TRBV19 with TRBJ1-1; a possible D gene is TRBD1 (6 bases). This specimen consisted of peripheral blood, obtained in the second trimester of pregnancy. DNA for the CDR3: TGTGCCAGTAGCCCTCGAGCCAGGGGTGAAGCTTTCTTT. It codes for CASSPRARGEAFF.